The 10 T cell receptor beta chains below were found in one sample sequenced in a study of response to subunit inactivated influenza vaccine. MiXCR, applied by TCRdb to the RT-PCR reads, yields one record per CDR3 protein. The repertoire has about 700,000 distinct CDR3 sequences, around 13% of them found once; the top ten carry 6.5% to 8.5%. The material sequenced was PBMCs from blood, taken roughly 15 days before vaccination. The source is a man aged 45-65 years who received an inactivated influenza vaccine.

This clonotype showed up just once. A much larger clone differs by one base, so this may be a read error. The V and J genes are TRBV4-2 and TRBJ2-1; 7 nucleotides match TRBD2. Per the germline V gene, CDR1 is LGHNA and CDR2 is YNFKEQ. This CDR3 comprises 15 residues. CDR3 sequence reads: CATSQDRGVPNEQFF. CDR3 coding DNA: TGTGCCACCAGCCAAGATCGGGGGGTCCCCAATGAGCAGTTCTTC.

There are many counts of this clonotype. The chain employs TRBV5-1 and TRBJ1-2; D gene unclear. CDR3 length: 12 amino acids. V lost 4 bases to trimming and J lost 6 bases, with 10 bases between them. CDR1 and CDR2 from the germline V gene are SGHRS and YFSETQ. CDR3 in amino acids: CASSHEADGYTF. As DNA, the CDR3 is TGCGCCAGCAGCCACGAAGCGGATGGCTACACCTTC.

This clonotype has a handful of counts. The rearrangement links TRBV4-3 to TRBJ2-2; D remains ambiguous. The V and J ends lost 1 base and 5 bases respectively, with 8 bases between them. CDR1 is LGHNA, CDR2 YSLEER, per germline. This CDR3 region has 14 residues. CDR3 sequence reads: CASSQGVGTGELFF. The DNA for the CDR3 is TGCGCCAGCAGCCAAGGGGTGGGAACCGGGGAGCTGTTTTTT.

This clonotype was seen only a few times. Written as DNA, the CDR3 is TGTGCCAGCAGCTCCGGATATAGCTCCTACAATGAGCAGTTCTTC. Encoded protein: CASSSGYSSYNEQFF. The chain is built from TRBV9 and TRBJ2-1, with no clear D. V lost 4 bases to trimming and J lost 0 bases, with 11 bases between them. The CDR3 is made up of 15 amino acids. CDR1 and CDR2 (germline): SGDLS, YYNGEE. The complete variable domain, with remaining parts taken from reference TRBV9 and TRBJ2-1, reads DSGVTQTPKHLITATGQRVTLRCSPRSGDLSVYWYQQSLDQGLQFLIQYYNGEERAKGNILERFSAQQFPDLHSELNLSSLELGDSALYFCASSSGYSSYNEQFFGPGTRLTVL.

This clonotype was seen a few times. V gene TRBV6-5 combines with J gene TRBJ1-2; 7 bases map to TRBD1. This CDR3 spans 15 amino acids. The germline gives CDR1 MNHEY, CDR2 SVGAGI. V lost 0 bases to trimming and J lost 6 bases; unmatched junction nucleotides: 7. In nucleotides, the CDR3 is TGTGCCAGCAGTTACTCGTTTGAGGGGGCGAATGGCTACACCTTC. Encoded protein: CASSYSFEGANGYTF.

The J gene is TRBJ2-1, the V gene TRBV11-1, with 12 bases aligning to TRBD2. The germline gives CDR1 SGHAT, CDR2 FQDESV (reference sequence). The CDR3 length is 19 residues. Trimming took 4 bases from V and 6 from J; bases not matched to a gene: 16. This chain's CDR3 is CASSYWTPSGRAYFNEQFF. CDR3 nucleotides: TGTGCCAGCAGCTACTGGACTCCTAGCGGGAGGGCCTATTTCAATGAGCAGTTCTTC.

The chain employs TRBV20-1 and TRBJ2-2; 9 bases match TRBD1. V trimming: 4 bases; J trimming: 6 bases; junction bases outside the gene matches: 9. The CDR3 consists of 15 residues. CDR1 is DFQATT and CDR2 is SNEGSKA in the germline V gene (reference sequence). CDR3 residues: CSATDRGFSPGELFF. CDR3 coding DNA: TGCAGTGCTACAGACAGGGGGTTTTCACCCGGGGAGCTGTTTTTT.

The CDR3 loop reads CSATWTGSSYEQYF. The CDR3 nucleotides read TGCAGTGCTACCTGGACAGGGAGCTCCTACGAGCAGTACTTC. The chain has TRBV20-1 and TRBJ2-7, with 8 nucleotides matching TRBD1. Germline-derived CDR1 and CDR2 are DFQATT and SNEGSKA (reference sequence). CDR3 length equals 14 residues. Trimming removed 4 bases from V and 0 bases from J; junction bases left unmatched: 5.

This clonotype came up a few times. The gene calls are TRBV7-2 and TRBJ2-5; 10 bases are shared with TRBD2. Per the germline V gene, CDR1 is SGHTA and CDR2 is FQGNSA. CDR3 length: 15 residues. V shed 2 bases and J 5 bases; nucleotides not matched to a gene: 5. The CDR3 region has the DNA TGTGCCAGCAGCTTACAAGCGGGAGGGTCGGAGACCCAGTACTTC. Its translation: CASSLQAGGSETQYF.

This clonotype was detected only a few times. CDR3 bases: TGTGCCAGCAGACCCGCCGGGACAGGGGGCTACGAGCAGTACTTC. Amino acid sequence: CASRPAGTGGYEQYF. This sequence joins TRBV5-5 and TRBJ2-7, with 11 bases fitting TRBD1. The J segment lost 3 bases and the V segment lost 5 bases, leaving 7 bases of the junction unmatched. The CDR3 length is 15 residues. CDR1 and CDR2 (germline): SGHKS, YYEKEE (reference sequence).